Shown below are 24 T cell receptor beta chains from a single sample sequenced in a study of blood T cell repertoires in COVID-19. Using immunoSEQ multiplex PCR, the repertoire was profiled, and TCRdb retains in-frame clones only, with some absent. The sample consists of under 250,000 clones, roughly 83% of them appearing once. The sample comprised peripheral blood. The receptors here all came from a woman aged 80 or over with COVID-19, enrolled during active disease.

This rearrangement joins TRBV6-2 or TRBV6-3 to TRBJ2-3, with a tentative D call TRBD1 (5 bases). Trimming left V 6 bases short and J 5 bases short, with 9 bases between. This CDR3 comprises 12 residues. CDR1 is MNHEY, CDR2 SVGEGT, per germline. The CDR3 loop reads CASSRRGDTQYF. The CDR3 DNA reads TGTGCCAGCAGCAGAAGGGGAGATACGCAGTATTTT.

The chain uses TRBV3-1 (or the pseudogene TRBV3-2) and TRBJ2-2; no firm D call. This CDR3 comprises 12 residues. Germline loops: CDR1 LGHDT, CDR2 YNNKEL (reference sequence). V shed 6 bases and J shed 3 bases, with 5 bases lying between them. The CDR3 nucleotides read TGTGCCAGCAGATCATACACCGGGGAGCTGTTTTTT. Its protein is CASRSYTGELFF.

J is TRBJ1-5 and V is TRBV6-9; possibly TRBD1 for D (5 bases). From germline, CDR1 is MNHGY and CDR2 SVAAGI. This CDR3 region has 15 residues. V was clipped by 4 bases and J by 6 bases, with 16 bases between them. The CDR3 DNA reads TGTGCCAGCAGTTTCGACAGTTTCCCCAGTCAGCCCCAGCATTTT. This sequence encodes CASSFDSFPSQPQHF.

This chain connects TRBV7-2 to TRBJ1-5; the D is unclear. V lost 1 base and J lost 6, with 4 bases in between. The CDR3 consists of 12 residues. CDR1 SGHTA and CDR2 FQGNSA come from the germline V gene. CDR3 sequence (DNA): TGTGCCAGCAGCTTAGACGGTCAGCCCCAGCATTTT. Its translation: CASSLDGQPQHF.

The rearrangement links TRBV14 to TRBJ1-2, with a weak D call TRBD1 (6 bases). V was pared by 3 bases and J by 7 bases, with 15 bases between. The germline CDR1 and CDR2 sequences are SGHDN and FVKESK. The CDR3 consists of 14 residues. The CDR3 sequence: CASSQRGSASGYTF. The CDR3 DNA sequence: TGTGCCAGCAGCCAGAGGGGGTCAGCGAGTGGCTACACCTTC.

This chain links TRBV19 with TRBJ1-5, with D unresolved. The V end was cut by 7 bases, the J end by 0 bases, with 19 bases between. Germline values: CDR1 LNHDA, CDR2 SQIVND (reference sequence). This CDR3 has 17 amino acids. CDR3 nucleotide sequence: TGTGCCAGTACCTGGGAGTCTTACTCTAATAGCAATCAGCCCCAGCATTTT. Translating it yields CASTWESYSNSNQPQHF.

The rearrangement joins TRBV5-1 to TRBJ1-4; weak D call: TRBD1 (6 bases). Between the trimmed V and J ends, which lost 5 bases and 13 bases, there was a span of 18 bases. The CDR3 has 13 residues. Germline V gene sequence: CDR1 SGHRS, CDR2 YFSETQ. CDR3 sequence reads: CASSWWEGGLLFF. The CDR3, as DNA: TGCGCCAGCAGTTGGTGGGAGGGGGGATTACTGTTTTTT. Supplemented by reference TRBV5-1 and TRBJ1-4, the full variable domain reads KAGVTQTPRYLIKTRGQQVTLSCSPISGHRSVSWYQQTPGQGLQFLFEYFSETQRNKGNFPGRFSGRQFSNSRSEMNVSTLELGDSALYLCASSWWEGGLLFFGSGTQLSVL.

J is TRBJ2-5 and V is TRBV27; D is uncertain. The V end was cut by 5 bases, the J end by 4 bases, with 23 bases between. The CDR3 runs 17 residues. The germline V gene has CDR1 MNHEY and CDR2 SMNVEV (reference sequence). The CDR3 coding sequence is TGTGCCAGCAGTCCTTCTGATGTAGTCAAGCAGCGAGAGACCCAGTACTTC. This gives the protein CASSPSDVVKQRETQYF.

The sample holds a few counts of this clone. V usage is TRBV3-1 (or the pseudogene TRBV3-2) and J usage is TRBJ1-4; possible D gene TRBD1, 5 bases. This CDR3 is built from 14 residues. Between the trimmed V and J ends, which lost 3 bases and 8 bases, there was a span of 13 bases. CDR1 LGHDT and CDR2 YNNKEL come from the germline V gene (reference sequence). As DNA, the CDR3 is TGTGCCAGCAGCCATAGCAGGGAGGGCGAAAAACTGTTTTTT. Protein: CASSHSREGEKLFF.

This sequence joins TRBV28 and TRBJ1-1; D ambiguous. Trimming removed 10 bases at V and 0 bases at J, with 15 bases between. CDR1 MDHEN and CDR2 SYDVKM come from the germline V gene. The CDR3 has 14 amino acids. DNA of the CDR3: TGTGCCACCCGCGATTTTGCGCTGAACACTGAAGCTTTCTTT. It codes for CATRDFALNTEAFF.

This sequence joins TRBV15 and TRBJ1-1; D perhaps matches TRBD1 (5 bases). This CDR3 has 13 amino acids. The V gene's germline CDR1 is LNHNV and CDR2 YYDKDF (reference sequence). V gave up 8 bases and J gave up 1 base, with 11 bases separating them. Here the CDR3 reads CATQGGPNTEAFF. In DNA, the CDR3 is TGTGCCACCCAGGGCGGCCCGAACACTGAAGCTTTCTTT.

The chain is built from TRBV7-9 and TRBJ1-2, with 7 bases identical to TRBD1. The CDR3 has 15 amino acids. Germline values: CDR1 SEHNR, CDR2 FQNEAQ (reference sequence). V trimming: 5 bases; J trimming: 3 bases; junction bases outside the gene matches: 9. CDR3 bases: TGTGCCAGCAGCCCTCAGACAGGGCCGGACTATGGCTACACCTTC. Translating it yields CASSPQTGPDYGYTF.

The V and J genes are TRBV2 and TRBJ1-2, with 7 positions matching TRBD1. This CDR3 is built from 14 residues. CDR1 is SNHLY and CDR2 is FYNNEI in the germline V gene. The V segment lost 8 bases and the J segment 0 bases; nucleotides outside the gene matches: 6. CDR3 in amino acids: CASGGQRANYGYTF. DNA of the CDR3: TGTGCCAGCGGGGGACAGAGAGCTAACTATGGCTACACCTTC.

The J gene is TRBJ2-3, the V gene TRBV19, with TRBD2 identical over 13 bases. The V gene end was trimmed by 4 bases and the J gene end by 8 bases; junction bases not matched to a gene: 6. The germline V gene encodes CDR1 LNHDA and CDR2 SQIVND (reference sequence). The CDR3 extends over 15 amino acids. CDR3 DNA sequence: TGTGCCAGTAGTAGGGGACTAGCGGGGACTCGTACGCAGTATTTT. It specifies CASSRGLAGTRTQYF.

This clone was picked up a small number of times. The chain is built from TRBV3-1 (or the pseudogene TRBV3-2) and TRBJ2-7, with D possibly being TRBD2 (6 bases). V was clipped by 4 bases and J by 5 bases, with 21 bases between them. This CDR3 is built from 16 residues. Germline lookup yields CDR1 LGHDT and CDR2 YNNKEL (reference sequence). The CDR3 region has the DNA TGTGCCAGCAGCCGTTCTATGACTAGGCTCACCCACGAGCAGTACTTC. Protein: CASSRSMTRLTHEQYF.

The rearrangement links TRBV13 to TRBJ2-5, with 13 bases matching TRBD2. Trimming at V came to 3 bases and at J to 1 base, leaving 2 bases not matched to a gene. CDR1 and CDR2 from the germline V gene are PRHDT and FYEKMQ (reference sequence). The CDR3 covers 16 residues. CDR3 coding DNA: TGTGCCAGCAGCTTCGGGACTAGCGGGACCCAAGAGACCCAGTACTTC. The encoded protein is CASSFGTSGTQETQYF.

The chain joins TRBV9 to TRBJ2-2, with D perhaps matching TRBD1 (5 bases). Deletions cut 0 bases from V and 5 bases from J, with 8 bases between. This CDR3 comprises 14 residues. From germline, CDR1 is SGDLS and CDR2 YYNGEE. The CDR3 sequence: CASSVVGHTGELFF. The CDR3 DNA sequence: TGTGCCAGCAGCGTAGTGGGGCATACCGGGGAGCTGTTTTTT.

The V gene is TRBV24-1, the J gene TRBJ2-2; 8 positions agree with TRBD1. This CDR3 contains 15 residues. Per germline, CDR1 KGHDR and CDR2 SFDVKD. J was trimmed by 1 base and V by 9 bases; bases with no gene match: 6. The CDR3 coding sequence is TGTGCCACCGGGGACAGGAGGGGGAACACCGGGGAGCTGTTTTTT. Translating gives CATGDRRGNTGELFF.

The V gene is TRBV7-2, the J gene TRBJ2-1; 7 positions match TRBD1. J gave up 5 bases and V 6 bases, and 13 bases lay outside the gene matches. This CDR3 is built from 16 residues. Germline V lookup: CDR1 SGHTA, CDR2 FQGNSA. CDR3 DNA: TGTGCCAGCAGACAACCGGGACAGCCGGCGGACAATGAGCAGTTCTTC. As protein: CASRQPGQPADNEQFF.

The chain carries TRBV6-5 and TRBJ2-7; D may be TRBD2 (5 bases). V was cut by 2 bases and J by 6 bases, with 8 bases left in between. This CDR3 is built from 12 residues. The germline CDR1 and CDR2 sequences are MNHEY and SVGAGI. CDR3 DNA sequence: TGTGCCAGCAGTTACGTAGGAGGCGAGCAGTACTTC. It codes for CASSYVGGEQYF.

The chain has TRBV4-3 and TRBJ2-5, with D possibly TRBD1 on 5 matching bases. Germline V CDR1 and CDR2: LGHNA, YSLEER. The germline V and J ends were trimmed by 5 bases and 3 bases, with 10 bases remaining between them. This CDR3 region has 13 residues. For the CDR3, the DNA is TGCGCCAGCAGCGTCCAGGGTAAAGAGACCCAGTACTTC. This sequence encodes CASSVQGKETQYF.

The CDR3 reads CASSPGEATQYF. CDR3 nucleotide sequence: TGTGCCAGCTCACCAGGGGAGGCTACGCAGTATTTT. This chain links TRBV18 with TRBJ2-3; tentative D call: TRBD2 (6 bases). Trimming took off 2 bases at V and 8 bases at J, with 8 bases between the two ends. The CDR3 length is 12 residues. Germline V gene sequence: CDR1 KGHSH, CDR2 LQKENI.

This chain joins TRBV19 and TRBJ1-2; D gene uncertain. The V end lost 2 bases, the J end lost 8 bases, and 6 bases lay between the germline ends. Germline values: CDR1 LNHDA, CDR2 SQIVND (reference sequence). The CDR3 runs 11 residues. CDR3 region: CASSIRRGYTF. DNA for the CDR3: TGTGCCAGTAGTATACGGCGGGGCTACACCTTC. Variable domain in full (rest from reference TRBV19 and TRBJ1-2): DGGITQSPKYLFRKEGQNVTLSCEQNLNHDAMYWYRQDPGQGLRLIYYSQIVNDFQKGDIAEGYSVSREKKESFPLTVTSAQKNPTAFYLCASSIRRGYTFGSGTRLTVV.

The CDR3 is CASSQGFGGNTEAFF. CDR3 coding DNA: TGCGCCAGCAGCCAAGGCTTCGGGGGAAACACTGAAGCTTTCTTT. The chain is built from TRBV4-1 and TRBJ1-1; the D gene is possibly TRBD1 (5 bases). The CDR3 runs 15 residues. CDR1 MGHRA and CDR2 YSYEKL come from the germline V gene. V was shortened by 1 base and J by 2 bases, with 11 bases between the two germline ends.